The T cell receptor (beta chain) under discussion was sequenced for a study of cytomegalovirus exposure and HLA in healthy donors. Study results and caveats: According to the study, roughly 160 TCR beta chains were cytomegalovirus-associated. Researchers reported that a few CMV-associated chains were confirmed in vitro as CMV antigen-specific. The tendency of first-cohort TCR clusters to co-occur in the roughly 110 validation repertoires emerged from a later analysis.

Measured with immunoSEQ multiplex PCR; TCRdb has only the in-frame clones, and not every one. The repertoire holds over 150,000 clones, with more than 70% as singletons. The donors belonged to the approximately 120-subject validation cohort, separate from the approximately 670-subject first cohort. Points on this clone: Its antigen is currently unknown.

The V segment lost 0 bases and the J segment 10 bases; nucleotides outside the gene matches: 10. Germline V gene sequence: CDR1 MGHRA, CDR2 YSYEKL. The CDR3 extends over 17 amino acids. The receptor was isolated from a human donor in good health. Material for sequencing was PBMCs. The chain recombines TRBV4-1 with TRBJ2-1; the match to TRBD2 covers 12 bases. The CDR3 protein is CASSQDALAGGPGEQFF. The CDR3 DNA is TGCGCCAGCAGCCAAGACGCCCTAGCGGGGGGGCCGGGAGAGCAGTTCTTC.